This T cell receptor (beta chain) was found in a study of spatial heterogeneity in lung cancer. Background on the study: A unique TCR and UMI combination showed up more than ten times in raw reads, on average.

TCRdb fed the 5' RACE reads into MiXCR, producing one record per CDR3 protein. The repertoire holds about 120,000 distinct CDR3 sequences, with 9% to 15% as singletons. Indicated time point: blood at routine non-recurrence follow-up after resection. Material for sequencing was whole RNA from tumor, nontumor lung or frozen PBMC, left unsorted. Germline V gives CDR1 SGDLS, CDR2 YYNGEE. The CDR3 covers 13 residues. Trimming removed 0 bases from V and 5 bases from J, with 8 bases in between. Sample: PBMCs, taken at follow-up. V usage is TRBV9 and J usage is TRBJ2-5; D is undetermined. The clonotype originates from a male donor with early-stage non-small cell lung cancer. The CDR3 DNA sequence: TGTGCCAGCAGCGTAGTCGCTTTTGAGACCCAGTACTTC. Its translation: CASSVVAFETQYF.